What follows are 17 T cell receptor beta chains derived from one specimen sequenced in a study of T-cell memory formation after mild COVID-19. TCRdb itself ran the 5' RACE reads through MiXCR, one entry per CDR3 protein. In the table there are about 210,000 distinct CDR3 sequences, about 10% of which are singletons. The sample consisted of PBMCs or a T cell subset sorted from them (not recorded which). These receptor sequences come from a man younger than 35 who had mild COVID-19 (a few samples of this study predate the infection). Cell type and time point are not known.

This clonotype has more than one count but fewer than ten. The chain couples TRBV20-1 to TRBJ1-4, with D unclear. Germline-derived CDR1 and CDR2 are DFQATT and SNEGSKA (reference sequence). Trimming took 0 bases from V and 0 from J, leaving 2 bases between them. This CDR3 is built from 13 residues. This chain's CDR3 is CSARDPTNEKLFF. CDR3 coding DNA: TGCAGTGCTAGAGATCCAACTAATGAAAAACTGTTTTTT.

This rearrangement joins TRBV5-1 to TRBJ1-2; 7 bases align to TRBD1. Germline assignment: CDR1 SGHRS and CDR2 YFSETQ. V shed 0 bases, J shed 3 bases, and the junction held 2 bases outside the gene matches. The length of the CDR3 is 14 residues. CDR3 nucleotides: TGCGCCAGCAGCTTGGCCGGGACAGACTATGGCTACACCTTC. Encoded protein: CASSLAGTDYGYTF.

The J gene is TRBJ1-1, the V gene TRBV4-1; D uncertain. This CDR3 spans 14 amino acids. CDR1 is MGHRA and CDR2 is YSYEKL in the germline V gene. V was cut by 3 bases and J by 7 bases, with 15 bases left in between. The CDR3 is CASSQAIGIHEAFF. Written as DNA, the CDR3 is TGCGCCAGCAGCCAGGCGATAGGGATACATGAAGCTTTCTTT.

This clonotype has a handful of counts. V is TRBV10-3 and J is TRBJ2-2; 8 nucleotides line up with TRBD1. CDR3 size: 14 residues. Germline CDR1 ENHRY, CDR2 SYGVKD. Trimming took 8 bases from V and 3 from J; bases not matched to a gene: 5. CDR3 loop: CAIRGQGDTGELFF. In DNA form, the CDR3 reads TGTGCCATCCGAGGACAGGGTGACACCGGGGAGCTGTTTTTT.

This clonotype was seen at least ten times. The J gene is TRBJ1-1, the V gene TRBV24-1; 7 bases map to TRBD1. Per the germline V gene, CDR1 is KGHDR and CDR2 is SFDVKD. This CDR3 is built from 15 residues. J lost 0 bases, V lost 5 bases, and 5 bases had no gene match. CDR3 bases: TGTGCCACCAGTGGGTGGACAGGTCTGAACACTGAAGCTTTCTTT. This gives the protein CATSGWTGLNTEAFF.

This clonotype was seen repeatedly, ten times or more. J is TRBJ2-1 and V is TRBV4-1; 9 bases are shared with TRBD2. Germline V CDR1 and CDR2: MGHRA, YSYEKL. The ends lost 6 bases at V and 10 bases at J; junction bases unmatched: 7. This CDR3 contains 13 residues. This chain's CDR3 is CASRGLASGEQFF. The DNA for the CDR3 is TGCGCCAGCAGGGGACTAGCATCAGGGGAGCAGTTCTTC.

Ten or more counts support this clonotype. J is TRBJ2-7 and V is TRBV7-3; D possibly corresponds to TRBD2 (7 bases). Trimming took 1 base from V and 1 from J, leaving 11 bases between them. CDR3 size: 15 residues. Germline V gene data show CDR1 as SGHTA and CDR2 as FQGTGA. DNA of the CDR3: TGTGCCAGCAGCTTAAGGCGGGGGCCGTCCTACGAGCAGTACTTC. Translation: CASSLRRGPSYEQYF.

In this sample, this clonotype turned up many times. The gene calls are TRBV20-1 and TRBJ2-5; 10 bases are shared with TRBD2. The V and J ends lost 6 bases and 1 base, in that order; junction bases with no gene match: 8. This CDR3 has 15 amino acids. CDR1 and CDR2 (germline): DFQATT, SNEGSKA (reference sequence). The DNA of the CDR3 is TGCAGTGCCAGCGTTCAGCGGGGGGGCCAAGAGACCCAGTACTTC. Protein product: CSASVQRGGQETQYF.

The sample holds a few counts of this clonotype. The chain has TRBV11-2 and TRBJ1-1, with TRBD1 matching 7 bases. The length of the CDR3 is 16 residues. V dropped 4 bases and J dropped 0; count of bases not matched to a gene: 8. Germline V gene data show CDR1 as SGHAT and CDR2 as FQNNGV. Here the CDR3 DNA reads TGTGCCAGCAGCTCTGTAAGGGGACAGCTGAACACTGAAGCTTTCTTT. It codes for CASSSVRGQLNTEAFF.

This clonotype was detected ten times or more. The gene calls are TRBV15 and TRBJ2-4, with a tentative D call TRBD1 (6 bases). Germline V lookup: CDR1 LNHNV, CDR2 YYDKDF (reference sequence). V lost 1 base and J 6 bases, leaving 10 bases between the germline ends. This CDR3 has 14 residues. The CDR3 protein is CATSRVKDRNIQYF. The CDR3 DNA reads as TGTGCCACCAGCAGAGTTAAGGACAGAAACATTCAGTACTTC.

This clonotype was recorded a few times. The chain is built from TRBV11-1 and TRBJ1-2; 9 bases are a match to TRBD1. This CDR3 comprises 18 residues. Trimming took 5 bases from V and 2 from J; bases not matched to a gene: 15. Germline V gives CDR1 SGHAT, CDR2 FQDESV (reference sequence). The CDR3: CASSQTGTGLGGNYGYTF. CDR3 nucleotides: TGTGCCAGCAGCCAGACCGGGACAGGGCTTGGTGGGAACTATGGCTACACCTTC.

The J gene is TRBJ2-4, the V gene TRBV5-1; TRBD1 or TRBD2 may be the D gene (6 bases each). The CDR3 totals 15 residues. V was pared by 4 bases and J by 0 bases, with 11 bases between. CDR1 is SGHRS, CDR2 YFSETQ, per germline. The CDR3 DNA reads as TGCGCCAGCAGCCTTGAGGGGGGAGCCAAAAACATTCAGTACTTC. It encodes CASSLEGGAKNIQYF.

This clonotype turned up a few times. The V gene is TRBV7-2, the J gene TRBJ2-1; TRBD1 or TRBD2 may be the D gene (6 bases each). Germline CDR1 SGHTA, CDR2 FQGNSA. The CDR3 runs to 14 residues. Trimming took off 1 base at V and 5 bases at J, with 9 bases between the two ends. CDR3 region: CASSLVRDNNEQFF. CDR3 nucleotide sequence: TGTGCCAGCAGCTTAGTGCGGGACAACAATGAGCAGTTCTTC.

The chain recombines TRBV5-1 with TRBJ2-1, with D hard to call. Per germline, CDR1 SGHRS and CDR2 YFSETQ. The germline V and J ends were trimmed by 4 bases and 9 bases, with 17 bases remaining between them. The CDR3 has 14 residues. CDR3 sequence reads: CASSPLGSSGEQFF. DNA of the CDR3: TGCGCCAGCAGCCCACTCGGTAGCTCGGGTGAGCAGTTCTTC. The full variable domain, rest sourced from reference TRBV5-1 and TRBJ2-1, is KAGVTQTPRYLIKTRGQQVTLSCSPISGHRSVSWYQQTPGQGLQFLFEYFSETQRNKGNFPGRFSGRQFSNSRSEMNVSTLELGDSALYLCASSPLGSSGEQFFGPGTRLTVL.

This chain joins TRBV6-6 and TRBJ2-1, with 9 bases aligning to TRBD2. The germline CDR1 and CDR2 sequences are MNHNY and SVGAGI (reference sequence). The CDR3 is 14 residues long. The trim removed 3 bases at V and 7 bases at J, leaving 4 bases unmatched. CDR3 loop: CASSYVAGGNEQFF. DNA for the CDR3: TGTGCCAGCAGTTATGTTGCGGGGGGGAATGAGCAGTTCTTC.

This clonotype appeared a few times. The CDR3 sequence is CASSRLTDYTGELFF. The CDR3 bases are TGTGCCAGCAGCCGCCTGACAGACTACACCGGGGAGCTGTTTTTT. The rearrangement links TRBV5-5 to TRBJ2-2; D may be TRBD1 (5 bases). Deletions cut 4 bases from V and 3 bases from J, with 13 bases between. Germline V CDR1 and CDR2: SGHKS, YYEKEE (reference sequence). CDR3 length: 15 amino acids.

This clonotype turned up a few times. The chain uses TRBV2 and TRBJ1-3; no definite D call. Trimming left V 3 bases short and J 3 bases short, with 9 bases between. This CDR3 comprises 14 residues. The germline V gene encodes CDR1 SNHLY and CDR2 FYNNEI. CDR3 bases: TGTGCCAGCAGTGAGGTCTCAGTTGGAAACACCATATATTTT. It translates to CASSEVSVGNTIYF.